This T cell receptor beta chain was sequenced during a study of T-cell memory formation after mild COVID-19. From 5'RACE with constant-segment primers came TCR alpha and TCR beta cDNA libraries that carried sample barcodes and UMIs. Each CDR3 protein gets one entry after TCRdb re-called the 5' RACE reads with MiXCR. The sample contains 110,000 or so distinct CDR3 sequences, roughly 20% of which appear only once. As concerns this clonotype: The target antigen is unknown.

General study findings and limits: The CD4+ clones that contracted clustered mainly within CM and EM, and the CD8+ clones concentrated in EMRA.

Sequencing was carried out using PBMCs or a T cell subset sorted from them (not recorded which). This clonotype originated in a man younger than 35 who had mild COVID-19 (a few samples of this study predate the infection). Cell type and time point are not known.

CDR3 sequence (DNA): TGTGCCAGCAGTTATTCCGGGGCCAGGAACACCTTC. Residues: CASSYSGARNTF. The chain couples TRBV6-5 to TRBJ1-2, with a weak D call TRBD1 (5 bases). Germline V lookup: CDR1 MNHEY, CDR2 SVGAGI. The CDR3 has 12 residues. V lost 3 bases to trimming and J lost 12 bases, with 14 bases between them.